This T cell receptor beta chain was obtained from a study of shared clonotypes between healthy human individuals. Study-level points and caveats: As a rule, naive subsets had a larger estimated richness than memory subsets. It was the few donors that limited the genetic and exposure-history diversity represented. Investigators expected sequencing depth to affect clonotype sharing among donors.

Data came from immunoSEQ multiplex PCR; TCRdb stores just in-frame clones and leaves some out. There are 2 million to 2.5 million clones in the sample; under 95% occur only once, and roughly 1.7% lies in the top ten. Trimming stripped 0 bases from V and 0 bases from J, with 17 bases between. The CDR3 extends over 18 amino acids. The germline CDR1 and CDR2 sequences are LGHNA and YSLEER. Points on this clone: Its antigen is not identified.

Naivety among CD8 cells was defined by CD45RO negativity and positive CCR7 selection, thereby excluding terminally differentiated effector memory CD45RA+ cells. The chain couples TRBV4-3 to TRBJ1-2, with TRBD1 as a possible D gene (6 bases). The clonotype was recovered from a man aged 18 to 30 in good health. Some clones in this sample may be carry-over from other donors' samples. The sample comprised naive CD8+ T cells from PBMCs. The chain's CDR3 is CASSQESDQGKANYGYTF. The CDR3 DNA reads TGCGCCAGCAGCCAAGAGTCAGATCAGGGGAAAGCTAACTATGGCTACACCTTC.